This record looks at one T cell receptor (beta chain) sequence and its context. Its antigen is still unknown. These data originate in a study of cytomegalovirus exposure and HLA in healthy donors. Study results and caveats: It emerged from a later analysis that several of the most significant clusters appeared to be linked to common viral pathogens. When a later analysis was performed, an Asian-associated ancestry cluster reportedly had fewer N-insertions than the approximately 600-donor mean. For presence/absence analyses, sequencing depth was assumed to be roughly uniform across donors.

V lost 3 bases, J lost 3 bases, and 11 bases lay in between. The CDR3 sequence is 14 residues long. Germline V gene sequence: CDR1 SNHLY, CDR2 FYNNEI. Primers: 60 Vbeta forward and 13 Jbeta reverse. Under the authors' procedure: Some 80 million unique TCR beta chains, 10 million to 14 million shared, were counted in a later analysis. Repertoires were generated with immunoSEQ multiplex PCR, while TCRdb's copy carries only in-frame clones and drops some. V and J calls and clone size are copied from that table; D and trimming were computed from the DNA. This table has hundreds of thousands of clones, about 80% appearing once.

The chain has TRBV2 and TRBJ1-1; tentatively, D is TRBD1 (5 bases). Sequencing was carried out using PBMCs. The receptor was isolated from a man aged 18 to 35 in good health and CMV-seronegative. CDR3 in DNA: TGTGCCAGCAGTGATACAGGAGGGGACACTGAAGCTTTCTTT. Translating gives CASSDTGGDTEAFF. Combining the CDR3 with reference TRBV2 and TRBJ1-1 gives the whole variable domain EPEVTQTPSHQVTQMGQEVILRCVPISNHLYFYWYRQILGQKVEFLVSFYNNEISEKSEIFDDQFSVERPDGSNFTLKIRSTKLEDSAMYFCASSDTGGDTEAFFGQGTRLTVV.